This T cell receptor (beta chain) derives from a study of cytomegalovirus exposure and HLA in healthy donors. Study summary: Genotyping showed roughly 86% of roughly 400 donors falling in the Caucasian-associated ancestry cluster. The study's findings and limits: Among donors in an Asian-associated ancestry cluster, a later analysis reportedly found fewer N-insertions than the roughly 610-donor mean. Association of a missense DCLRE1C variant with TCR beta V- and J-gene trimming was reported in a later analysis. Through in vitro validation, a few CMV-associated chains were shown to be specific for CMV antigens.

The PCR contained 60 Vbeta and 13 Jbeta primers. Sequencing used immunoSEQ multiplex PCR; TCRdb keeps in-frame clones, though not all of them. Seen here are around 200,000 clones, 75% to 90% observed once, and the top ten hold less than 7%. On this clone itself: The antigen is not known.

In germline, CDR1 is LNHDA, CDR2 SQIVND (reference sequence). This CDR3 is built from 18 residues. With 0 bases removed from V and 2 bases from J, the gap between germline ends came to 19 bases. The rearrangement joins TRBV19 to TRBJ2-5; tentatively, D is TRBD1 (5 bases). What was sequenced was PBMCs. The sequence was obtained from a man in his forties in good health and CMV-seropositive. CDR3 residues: CASSIDPLGQGIQETQYF. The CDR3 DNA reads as TGTGCCAGTAGTATAGATCCCCTAGGACAAGGAATTCAAGAGACCCAGTACTTC.